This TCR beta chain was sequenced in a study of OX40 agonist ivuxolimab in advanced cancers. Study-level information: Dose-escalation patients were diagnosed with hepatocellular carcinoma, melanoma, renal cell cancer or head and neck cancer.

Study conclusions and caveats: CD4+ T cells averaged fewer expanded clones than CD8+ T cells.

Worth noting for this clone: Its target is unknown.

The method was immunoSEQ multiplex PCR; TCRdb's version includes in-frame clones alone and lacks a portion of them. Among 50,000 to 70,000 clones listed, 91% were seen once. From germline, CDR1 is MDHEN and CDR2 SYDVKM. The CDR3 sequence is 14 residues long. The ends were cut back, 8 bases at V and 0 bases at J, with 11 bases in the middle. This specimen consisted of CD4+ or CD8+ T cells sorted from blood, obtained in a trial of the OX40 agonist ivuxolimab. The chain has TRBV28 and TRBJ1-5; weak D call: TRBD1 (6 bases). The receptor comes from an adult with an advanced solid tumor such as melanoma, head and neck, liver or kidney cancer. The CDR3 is CASFDRNSNQPQHF. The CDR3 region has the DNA TGTGCCAGCTTCGACAGGAATAGCAATCAGCCCCAGCATTTT. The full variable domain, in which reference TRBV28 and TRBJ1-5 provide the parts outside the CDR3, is DVKVTQSSRYLVKRTGEKVFLECVQDMDHENMFWYRQDPGLGLRLIYFSYDVKMKEKGDIPEGYSVSREKKERFSLILESASTNQTSMYLCASFDRNSNQPQHFGDGTRLSIL.